This T cell receptor (beta chain) was documented in a study of CD8+CD57+ T cells in acquired aplastic anemia. The CDR3 length is 16 residues. Trimming pared 3 bases from V and 2 bases from J, leaving 17 bases between. CDR1 is SNHLY and CDR2 is FYNNEI in the germline V gene. Both TCR beta VDJ combination and CDR3 sequence profiling were carried out. Genomic DNA was the template for this profiling. One entry per CDR3 protein results from TCRdb running MiXCR on the reads. The sample includes about 190,000 distinct CDR3 sequences, less than 65% of them seen just once. Study-wide findings and caveats: The study found no significant CD8+ Simpson's diversity difference between patients and controls.

Turning to this clonotype: Its target is unknown.

Specimen: sorted CD4+, CD8+, or CD8+CD57+ T cells (not recorded which) from PBMCs. The clonotype comes from a human donor in good health, serving as a control. The genes are TRBV2 and TRBJ2-7; no clear D. For the CDR3, the DNA is TGTGCCAGCAGTGATCCCCGGGCTAGTTCGACCTACGAGCAGTACTTC. Translating gives CASSDPRASSTYEQYF.